A single sample is the source of the 14 T cell receptor beta chains below, sequenced in a study of T cell repertoires in aging, cancer and after chemotherapy (dated by TCRdb to the late 2010s). The reads were generated on an Illumina MiSeq. Rearranged TRB sequences spanning V, D and J segments were amplified by multiplex touch-down PCR using a mixed TRB-A/B primer pool. The raw public reads went through TCRdb reprocessing: fastp at Q25, MiXCR clone calling, in-frame beta chains kept. Rows merge per CDR3 protein into single entries with the most common DNA and genes. This sample comprises some 9,300 distinct CDR3 sequences, around two fifths of them detected only once. Roughly 1.7% of the sample is held by the ten biggest clonotypes. TCR beta rearrangements were amplified from genomic DNA isolated from peripheral blood, not from sorted cells or RNA. What was sequenced was blood. The receptors come from a human donor in good health.

This chain links TRBV5-6 with TRBJ2-1; D gene ambiguous. The CDR3 sequence is 12 residues long. The V end was cut by 5 bases, the J end by 7 bases, with 10 bases between. Per germline, CDR1 SGHDT and CDR2 YYEEEE. In nucleotides, the CDR3 is TGTGCCAGCAGTCTACTCAGGAATGAGCAGTTCTTC. Protein product: CASSLLRNEQFF.

The chain combines TRBV30 with TRBJ2-3; possibly TRBD2 for D (6 bases). CDR1 is GTSNPN and CDR2 is SVGIG in the germline V gene (reference sequence). The V and J ends lost 8 bases and 5 bases respectively, with 20 bases between them. The CDR3 runs to 14 residues. The CDR3 coding sequence is TGTGCCCAGCGAGGAGCGGGCTCGATAGATACGCAGTATTTT. Translation gives CAQRGAGSIDTQYF. Full variable domain (rest looked up from reference TRBV30 and TRBJ2-3): SQTIHQWPATLVQPVGSPLSLECTVEGTSNPNLYWYRQAAGRGLQLLFYSVGIGQISSEVPQNLSASRPQDRQFILSSKKLLLSDSGFYLCAQRGAGSIDTQYFGPGTRLTVL.

Only one count was recorded for this clonotype. At one end, the junction sequence differs from germline, possibly due to a read error. The chain has TRBV6-1 and TRBJ1-2; 7 positions agree with TRBD1. Germline loops: CDR1 MNHNS, CDR2 SASEGT. The length of the CDR3 is 13 residues. Here the CDR3 DNA reads TGCGCCAGCAGCCCACAGGGGAACTATGGCTACACCTTC. Encoded protein: CASSPQGNYGYTF.

This clonotype has more than one count but fewer than ten. The rearrangement joins TRBV5-4 to TRBJ1-4, with 11 bases aligning to TRBD1. V shed 3 bases and J 5 bases; nucleotides not matched to a gene: 3. Germline loops: CDR1 SGHNT, CDR2 YYREEE (reference sequence). The length of the CDR3 is 15 residues. CDR3 amino acids: CASSWTGGGNEKLFF. In nucleotides, the CDR3 is TGTGCCAGCAGCTGGACAGGGGGCGGCAATGAAAAACTGTTTTTT.

The chain carries TRBV4-1 and TRBJ2-1, with 10 bases aligning to TRBD2. J was trimmed by 7 bases and V by 3 bases; bases with no gene match: 6. This CDR3 has 15 amino acids. CDR1 and CDR2 from the germline V gene are MGHRA and YSYEKL. The CDR3 sequence is CASSQSSGGTNEQFF. CDR3 DNA sequence: TGCGCCAGCAGCCAGAGTAGCGGGGGGACGAATGAGCAGTTCTTC.

This chain joins TRBV6-5 and TRBJ2-6; D is unresolved. Trimming took 2 bases from V and 0 from J, leaving 11 bases between them. From germline, CDR1 is MNHEY and CDR2 SVGAGI. The CDR3 contains 17 residues. CDR3 loop: CASSYGGSISGANVLTF. The CDR3 coding sequence is TGTGCCAGCAGTTACGGCGGCAGTATCTCTGGGGCCAACGTCCTGACTTTC.

CDR3 DNA: TGTGCCAGCAATTCGGGACAGGTGAACACCGGGGAGCTGTTTTTT. Residues: CASNSGQVNTGELFF. This chain connects TRBV7-3 to TRBJ2-2, with 8 positions matching TRBD1. The CDR3 is made up of 15 amino acids. Losses at the gene ends were 7 bases for V and 1 base for J; bases not matched to a gene: 5. Germline CDR1 and CDR2: SGHTA and FQGTGA.

V is TRBV5-4 and J is TRBJ1-2, with D possibly TRBD1 on 5 matching bases. Between the trimmed V and J ends, which lost 4 bases and 3 bases, there was a span of 16 bases. The CDR3 loop spans 15 amino acids. Germline values: CDR1 SGHNT, CDR2 YYREEE (reference sequence). CDR3 in amino acids: CASSRRNDRDYGYTF. The CDR3 region has the DNA TGTGCCAGCAGCCGAAGAAATGACAGAGACTATGGCTACACCTTC.

The chain carries TRBV6-6 and TRBJ1-1, with D unclear. Germline V lookup: CDR1 MNHNY, CDR2 SVGAGI (reference sequence). The CDR3 has 15 amino acids. V shed 5 bases and J shed 4 bases, with 17 bases lying between them. The CDR3 sequence: CASSHLDRESTEAFF. The CDR3 nucleotides are TGTGCCAGCAGTCATCTGGATCGGGAAAGCACTGAAGCTTTCTTT.

This clonotype was seen more than once but under ten times. CDR3 nucleotide sequence: TGTGCCAGCAGTTTAGGGTCTGGCTACACCTTC. It specifies CASSLGSGYTF. The rearrangement joins TRBV12-3 or TRBV12-4 to TRBJ1-2, with no clear D. The CDR3 is 11 residues long. V lost 1 base, J lost 7 bases, and 4 bases lay in between.

This clonotype was recorded a few times. The gene calls are TRBV19 and TRBJ1-3; possibly TRBD1 for D (5 bases). V lost 3 bases and J lost 4, with 13 bases in between. This CDR3 spans 15 amino acids. Germline V CDR1 and CDR2: LNHDA, SQIVND (reference sequence). The CDR3 spells CASSIGRGGGNTIYF. The CDR3 region has the DNA TGTGCCAGTAGTATCGGAAGGGGCGGGGGAAACACCATATATTTT.

This chain links TRBV30 with TRBJ1-2; weak D call: TRBD1 (5 bases). V was cut by 0 bases and J by 7 bases, with 12 bases left in between. This CDR3 has 13 residues. Germline CDR1 and CDR2: GTSNPN and SVGIG (reference sequence). The CDR3 spells CAWSVSTATGYTF. The CDR3 DNA is TGTGCCTGGAGTGTTTCGACAGCCACTGGCTACACCTTC.

The chain employs TRBV6-5 and TRBJ2-3; perhaps D is TRBD1 or TRBD2 (5 bases each). Germline V gene data show CDR1 as MNHEY and CDR2 as SVGAGI. V was pared by 0 bases and J by 14 bases, with 18 bases between. The CDR3 is 14 amino acids. CDR3 coding DNA: TGTGCCAGCAGTTACTCGAGACGGGGCGATGAGTGGTATTTT. It yields the protein CASSYSRRGDEWYF.

The chain links TRBV2 to TRBJ2-1; 9 bases map to TRBD2. Germline CDR1 and CDR2: SNHLY and FYNNEI. V shed 2 bases and J 9 bases; nucleotides not matched to a gene: 8. The CDR3 is made up of 15 amino acids. The CDR3 here is CASSELSGGPGEQFF. CDR3 coding DNA: TGTGCCAGCAGTGAATTAAGCGGGGGGCCTGGTGAGCAGTTCTTC.